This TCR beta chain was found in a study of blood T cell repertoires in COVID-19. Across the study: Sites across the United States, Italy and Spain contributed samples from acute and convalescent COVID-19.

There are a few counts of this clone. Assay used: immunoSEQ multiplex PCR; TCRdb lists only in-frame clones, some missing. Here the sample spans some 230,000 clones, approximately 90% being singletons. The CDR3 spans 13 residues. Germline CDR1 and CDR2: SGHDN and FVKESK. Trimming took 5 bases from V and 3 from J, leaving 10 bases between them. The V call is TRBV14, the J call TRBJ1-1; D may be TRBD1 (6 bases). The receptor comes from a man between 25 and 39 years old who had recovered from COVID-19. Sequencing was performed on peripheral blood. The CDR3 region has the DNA TGTGCCAGCAGCGGAGGGGGGGACACTGAAGCTTTCTTT. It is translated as CASSGGGDTEAFF.